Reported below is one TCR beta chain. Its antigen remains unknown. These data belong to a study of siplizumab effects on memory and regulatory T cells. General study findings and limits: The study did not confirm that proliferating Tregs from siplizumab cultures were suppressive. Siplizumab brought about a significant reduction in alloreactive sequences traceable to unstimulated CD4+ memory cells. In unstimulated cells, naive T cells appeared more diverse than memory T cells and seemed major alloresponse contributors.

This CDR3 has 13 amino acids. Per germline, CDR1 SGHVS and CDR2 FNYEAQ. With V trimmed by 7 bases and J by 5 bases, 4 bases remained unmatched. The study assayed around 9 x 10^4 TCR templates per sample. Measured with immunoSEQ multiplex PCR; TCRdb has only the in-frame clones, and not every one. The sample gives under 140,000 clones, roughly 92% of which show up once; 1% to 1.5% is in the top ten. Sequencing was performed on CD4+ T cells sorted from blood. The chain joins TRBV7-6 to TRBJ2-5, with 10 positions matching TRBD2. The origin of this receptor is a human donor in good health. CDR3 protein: CASTPGLAETQYF. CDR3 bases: TGTGCCAGCACCCCGGGACTAGCGGAGACCCAGTACTTC. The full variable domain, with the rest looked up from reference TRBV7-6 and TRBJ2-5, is GAGVSQSPRYKVTKRGQDVALRCDPISGHVSLYWYRQALGQGPEFLTYFNYEAQQDKSGLPNDRFSAERPEGSISTLTIQRTEQRDSAMYRCASTPGLAETQYFGPGTRLLVL.